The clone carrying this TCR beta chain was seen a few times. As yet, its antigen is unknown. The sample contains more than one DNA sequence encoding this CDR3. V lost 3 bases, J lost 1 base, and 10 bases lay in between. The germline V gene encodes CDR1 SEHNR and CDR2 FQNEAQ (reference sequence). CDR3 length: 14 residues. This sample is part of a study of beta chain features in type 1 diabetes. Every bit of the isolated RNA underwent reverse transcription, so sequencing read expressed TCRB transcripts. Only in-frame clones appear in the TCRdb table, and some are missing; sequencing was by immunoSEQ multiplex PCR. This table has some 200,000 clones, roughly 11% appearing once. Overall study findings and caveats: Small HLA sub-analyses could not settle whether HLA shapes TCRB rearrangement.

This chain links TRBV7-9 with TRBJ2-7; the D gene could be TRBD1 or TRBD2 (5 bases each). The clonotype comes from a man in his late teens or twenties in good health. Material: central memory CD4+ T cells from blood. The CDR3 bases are TGTGCCAGCAGCTTCCGGGACGGTTCCTACGAGCAGTACTTC. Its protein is CASSFRDGSYEQYF. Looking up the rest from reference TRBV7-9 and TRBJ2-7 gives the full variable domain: DTGVSQNPRHKITKRGQNVTFRCDPISEHNRLYWYRQTLGQGPEFLTYFQNEAQLEKSRLLSDRFSAERPKGSFSTLEIQRTEQGDSAMYLCASSFRDGSYEQYFGPGTRLTVT.